Presented here are 20 T cell receptor beta chains from one specimen sequenced in a study of blood T cell repertoires in COVID-19. Clones were sequenced by immunoSEQ multiplex PCR, and TCRdb holds only the in-frame ones, with some missing. The data show some 99,000 clones, more than 60% seen once. The source material was peripheral blood. These receptors were collected from a man in his 70s with acute or convalescent COVID-19.

The chain is built from TRBV3-1 (or the pseudogene TRBV3-2) and TRBJ2-7; D possibly corresponds to TRBD1 (5 bases). V lost 3 bases, J lost 6 bases, and 12 bases lay in between. Germline CDR1 reads LGHDT; CDR2 reads YNNKEL (reference sequence). The CDR3 contains 13 residues. CDR3 sequence: CASSQALGREQYF. For the CDR3, the DNA is TGTGCCAGCAGCCAGGCCTTGGGGCGCGAGCAGTACTTC.

The V gene is TRBV7-3, the J gene TRBJ2-7; possible D gene TRBD2, 5 bases. Trimming took 2 bases from V and 5 from J, leaving 13 bases between them. Germline CDR1 and CDR2: SGHTA and FQGTGA. This CDR3 comprises 14 residues. CDR3 DNA: TGTGCCAGCAGCTTACAAGTAGTCGGGAACGAGCAGTACTTC. It yields the protein CASSLQVVGNEQYF. The full variable domain, completed using reference TRBV7-3 and TRBJ2-7, is GAGVSQTPSNKVTEKGKYVELRCDPISGHTALYWYRQSLGQGPEFLIYFQGTGAADDSGLPNDRFFAVRPEGSVSTLKIQRTERGDSAVYLCASSLQVVGNEQYFGPGTRLTVT.

The chain couples TRBV28 to TRBJ2-1, with TRBD1 matching over 10 bases. Germline V gene sequence: CDR1 MDHEN, CDR2 SYDVKM. With 1 base clipped from V and 9 bases from J, the junction kept 6 bases outside the gene matches. The CDR3 contains 15 residues. CDR3 DNA: TGTGCCAGCAGTTTATTAGGGACAGGGGCTGGTGAGCAGTTCTTC. It translates to CASSLLGTGAGEQFF. The full variable domain, rest sourced from reference TRBV28 and TRBJ2-1, is DVKVTQSSRYLVKRTGEKVFLECVQDMDHENMFWYRQDPGLGLRLIYFSYDVKMKEKGDIPEGYSVSREKKERFSLILESASTNQTSMYLCASSLLGTGAGEQFFGPGTRLTVL.

This clone occurred a few times. The CDR3 spells CASSSTPSGTGSYEQYF. The CDR3, as DNA: TGTGCCAGCAGTTCTACGCCTAGCGGGACTGGATCCTACGAGCAGTACTTC. The chain is built from TRBV27 and TRBJ2-7; 9 bases are shared with TRBD2. CDR3 size: 17 residues. Germline lookup yields CDR1 MNHEY and CDR2 SMNVEV (reference sequence). The V segment lost 4 bases and the J segment 1 base; nucleotides outside the gene matches: 11.

The V call is TRBV5-6, the J call TRBJ2-7; 10 bases are a match to TRBD2. Trimming took 5 bases from V and 2 from J; bases not matched to a gene: 10. Looked up from germline, CDR1 is SGHDT and CDR2 is YYEEEE. CDR3 length: 16 residues. CDR3 bases: TGTGCCAGCAGACGCCGGACTAGCGGTTTTACCTACGAGCAGTACTTC. Amino acid sequence: CASRRRTSGFTYEQYF.

The gene calls are TRBV6-4 and TRBJ2-7, with D hard to call. The V end was cut by 7 bases, the J end by 5 bases, with 12 bases between. CDR1 and CDR2 from the germline V gene are MRHNA and SNTAGT. The CDR3 consists of 12 residues. The CDR3 sequence: CASTGGSHEQYF. In DNA, the CDR3 is TGTGCCAGCACCGGCGGAAGTCACGAGCAGTACTTC.

V and J are TRBV6-4 and TRBJ1-6; 10 bases match TRBD1. The CDR3 loop spans 16 amino acids. V shed 5 bases and J 6 bases; nucleotides not matched to a gene: 7. The germline V gene encodes CDR1 MRHNA and CDR2 SNTAGT. CDR3 bases: TGTGCCAGCAGTCAATACGGACAGGGGGGTAATTCACCCCTCCACTTT. This gives the protein CASSQYGQGGNSPLHF.

This clone was seen more than once but under ten times. The chain joins TRBV7-6 to TRBJ1-5, with TRBD1 as a possible D gene (5 bases). The ends were cut back, 5 bases at V and 2 bases at J, with 19 bases in the middle. This CDR3 region has 17 residues. The germline V gene has CDR1 SGHVS and CDR2 FNYEAQ. For the CDR3, the DNA is TGTGCCAGCAGCCCACGACCGGCGGGACCGGGCAATCAGCCCCAGCATTTT. This translates into CASSPRPAGPGNQPQHF.

The V call is TRBV13, the J call TRBJ2-2, with 7 bases lining up with TRBD2. Germline V gene data show CDR1 as PRHDT and CDR2 as FYEKMQ (reference sequence). Trimming cost V 3 bases and J 7 bases; bases outside gene matches: 5. The CDR3 runs to 14 residues. The CDR3 sequence is CASSFAGDSGELFF. CDR3 DNA: TGTGCCAGCAGCTTTGCGGGAGACAGCGGGGAGCTGTTTTTT.

The chain combines TRBV15 with TRBJ1-3; no clear D gene. With 8 bases removed from V and 4 bases from J, the gap between germline ends came to 12 bases. CDR3 length: 13 residues. Per germline, CDR1 LNHNV and CDR2 YYDKDF (reference sequence). CDR3 protein: CATRGGSGNTIYF. For the CDR3, the DNA is TGTGCCACCCGGGGAGGGTCCGGAAACACCATATATTTT.

For this clone: In this CDR3 the conserved last residue, phenylalanine or tryptophan, is missing, so a read error is likely. The DNA is omitted, as the CDR3 cannot be located on it reliably, and the CDR3 follows TCRdb's listing. Here the CDR3 reads CASSLAGEGPGVL. The chain couples TRBV5-4 to TRBJ1-4; TRBD1 was called by the table and not checked on the DNA. The CDR3 is 13 amino acids in total, end residues counted. Germline V gene sequence: CDR1 SGHNT, CDR2 YYREEE (reference sequence).

This clone was observed a handful of times. The chain uses TRBV5-4 and TRBJ1-6; a possible D gene is TRBD1 (5 bases). Germline loops: CDR1 SGHNT, CDR2 YYREEE (reference sequence). V gave up 4 bases and J gave up 5 bases, with 7 bases separating them. The CDR3 consists of 13 residues. The CDR3 DNA follows: TGTGCCAGCAGCCAGGGAAATAATTCACCCCTCCACTTT. Amino acid sequence: CASSQGNNSPLHF. Filled out from reference TRBV5-4 and TRBJ1-6, the complete variable domain reads ETGVTQSPTHLIKTRGQQVTLRCSSQSGHNTVSWYQQALGQGPQFIFQYYREEENGRGNFPPRFSGLQFPNYSSELNVNALELDDSALYLCASSQGNNSPLHFGNGTRLTVT.

This clone came up a few times. The rearrangement uses TRBV19 and TRBJ2-7; D uncertain. The germline V gene has CDR1 LNHDA and CDR2 SQIVND (reference sequence). This CDR3 spans 16 amino acids. V gave up 0 bases and J gave up 0 bases, with 12 bases separating them. CDR3 nucleotide sequence: TGTGCCAGTAGTATAGATCTTTCGCGGAGCTCCTACGAGCAGTACTTC. The encoded protein is CASSIDLSRSSYEQYF.

V is TRBV4-1 and J is TRBJ2-7; 14 positions match TRBD2. Looked up from germline, CDR1 is MGHRA and CDR2 is YSYEKL. This CDR3 comprises 15 residues. With V trimmed by 1 base and J by 4 bases, 0 bases remained unmatched. The CDR3 bases are TGCGCCAGCAGCCAAGGGACTAGCGGGAGGTACGAGCAGTACTTC. Translation gives CASSQGTSGRYEQYF.

This clone was seen a few times. V is TRBV5-1 and J is TRBJ1-2; possibly TRBD1 for D (5 bases). Per the germline V gene, CDR1 is SGHRS and CDR2 is YFSETQ. The CDR3 is made up of 13 amino acids. V was clipped by 4 bases and J by 8 bases, with 15 bases between them. As DNA, the CDR3 is TGCGCCAGCAGCCCTGCGCAGGGTCAAGGCTACACCTTC. It codes for CASSPAQGQGYTF.

This clone showed up just once. The chain carries TRBV6-5 and TRBJ1-5; 8 nucleotides line up with TRBD1. The germline V gene encodes CDR1 MNHEY and CDR2 SVGAGI. V lost 2 bases and J lost 3; bases outside the gene matches: 3. CDR3 size: 15 residues. DNA for the CDR3: TGTGCCAGCAGTTACGGGACAGGATTCAATCAGCCCCAGCATTTT. Translated, it gives CASSYGTGFNQPQHF.

The J gene is TRBJ2-7, the V gene TRBV5-1; 7 nucleotides agree with TRBD1. In germline, CDR1 is SGHRS, CDR2 YFSETQ. V was clipped by 1 base and J by 5 bases; unmatched bases: 6. The CDR3 is made up of 14 amino acids. CDR3 DNA: TGCGCCAGCAGCTTGCTCAATACAGGGGACGAGCAGTACTTC. It translates to CASSLLNTGDEQYF.

This chain connects TRBV12-3 or TRBV12-4 to TRBJ1-2; D is possibly TRBD1 (5 bases). The V gene lost 7 bases and the J gene lost 4 bases, with 10 bases spanning the gap. The CDR3 is 12 amino acids. CDR3 in amino acids: CASTPGGYGYTF. In nucleotides, the CDR3 is TGTGCCAGCACCCCGGGGGGCTATGGCTACACCTTC.

This clone was counted many times. The chain recombines TRBV3-1 (or the pseudogene TRBV3-2) with TRBJ2-7; possible D gene TRBD2, 6 bases. CDR3 size: 14 residues. The germline gives CDR1 LGHDT, CDR2 YNNKEL (reference sequence). The V gene lost 0 bases and the J gene lost 6 bases, with 12 bases spanning the gap. The CDR3 DNA reads as TGTGCCAGCAGCCAAGAAGGCCAGGGAGGCGAGCAGTACTTC. Amino acid sequence: CASSQEGQGGEQYF.

J is TRBJ2-7 and V is TRBV7-3; 11 bases are a match to TRBD1. Losses at the gene ends were 5 bases for V and 7 bases for J; bases not matched to a gene: 10. The V gene's germline CDR1 is SGHTA and CDR2 FQGTGA. The CDR3 contains 15 residues. CDR3 sequence reads: CASSLAGQGVGEQYF. In nucleotides, the CDR3 is TGTGCCAGCAGCCTGGCGGGACAGGGGGTGGGAGAGCAGTACTTC.